This T cell receptor beta chain was profiled in a study of identical twins. There are 13 residues in the CDR3. The germline CDR1 and CDR2 sequences are SGHVS and FQNEAQ. The V end lost 0 bases, the J end lost 13 bases, and 13 bases lay between the germline ends. Template switching created a universal primer site, and the cDNA included unique molecular identifiers. TCRdb reprocessed the 5' RACE reads with MiXCR, giving one entry per CDR3 protein. The sample consists of approximately 490,000 distinct CDR3 sequences, around 20% of them appearing once. The same specimen was also included in a second study, on yellow fever vaccine responses in identical twins. That paper states: Reportedly, twins showed a vaccine T cell response that looked partly convergent and partly personalized.

The specimen was CD4+ T cells sorted from blood. This chain connects TRBV7-8 to TRBJ2-1, with TRBD2 as a possible D gene (6 bases). The clonotype was recovered from a woman under 30 in good health. CDR3 protein: CASSLAVSGPQFF. The CDR3 DNA follows: TGTGCCAGCAGCTTAGCCGTTAGCGGCCCACAGTTCTTC. The full variable domain, completed using reference TRBV7-8 and TRBJ2-1, is GAGVSQSPRYKVAKRGQDVALRCDPISGHVSLFWYQQALGQGPEFLTYFQNEAQLDKSGLPSDRFFAERPEGSVSTLKIQRTQQEDSAVYLCASSLAVSGPQFFGPGTRLTVL.